This TCR beta chain is drawn from a study of shared clonotypes between healthy human individuals. Study in general: CD4 naive and memory got three plates each, CD8 naive two, CD8 memory one. Study conclusions and caveats: Genetic and exposure-history diversity was limited by the small donor number. The study generally estimated greater richness for naive than memory subsets.

Each donor was a Caucasian adult residing in Nashville, Tennessee. Trimming at V came to 6 bases and at J to 7 bases, leaving 3 bases not matched to a gene. In germline, CDR1 is SNHLY, CDR2 FYNNEI. The CDR3 sequence is 12 residues long. The sample holds one count of this clone. The antigen remains undetermined. Produced via immunoSEQ multiplex PCR; TCRdb's table is partial and in-frame only. The data show about 2.3 million clones, about nine tenths seen once. The sample consisted of naive CD4+ T cells from PBMCs. Subset denoted: CD45RA+ positively selected. The source of this sequence is a man younger than 35 in good health. Some clones in this sample may be carry-over from other donors' samples. This rearrangement joins TRBV2 to TRBJ1-1; TRBD1 matches 9 bases. CDR3: CASSSDRGEAFF. In nucleotides, the CDR3 is TGTGCCAGCAGCTCGGACAGGGGTGAAGCTTTCTTT.